The rows below give T cell receptor beta chains drawn from one sample of a study of OX40 agonist ivuxolimab in advanced cancers. Data came from immunoSEQ multiplex PCR; TCRdb stores just in-frame clones and leaves some out. This repertoire shows more than 50,000 clones, roughly 83% found once; its top ten account for roughly 3%. The sample in question was CD4+ or CD8+ T cells sorted from blood, obtained in a trial of the OX40 agonist ivuxolimab. Receptors were obtained from an adult with an advanced solid tumor such as melanoma, head and neck, liver or kidney cancer. The CDR3 runs from the conserved cysteine through the conserved F or W. D genes are given only for firm matches.

13	TRBV5-4	-	TRBJ2-3	CASSLAGEDTQYF
11	TRBV20-1	-	TRBJ2-3	CSATLRDTQYF
13	TRBV25-1	TRBD1	TRBJ2-7	CASSRQGPYEQYF
15	TRBV4-1	-	TRBJ1-5	CASSQEGVGNQPQHF
13	TRBV6-6	-	TRBJ2-1	CASSKPEYNEQFF
15	TRBV9	-	TRBJ2-3	CASGVGPLGTDTQYF
14	TRBV25-1	-	TRBJ2-2	CAAKNRDATGELFF
12	TRBV7-4	-	TRBJ2-7	CASVPIWYEQYF
16	TRBV7-8	-	TRBJ2-7	CASSQSGRDGSYEQYF
15	TRBV11-2	TRBD1	TRBJ2-1	CASSPRQGSYNEQFF
15	TRBV5-1	-	TRBJ1-1	CASSLGVGANTEAFF
14	TRBV6-5	-	TRBJ1-4	CASSRVETNEKLFF
12	TRBV6-1	-	TRBJ2-7	CASSEFLGEQYF
17	TRBV19	TRBD1	TRBJ1-4	CASSHFGRGLTNEKLFF
14	TRBV11-2	TRBD2	TRBJ2-1	CASSTGLAGNEQFF
15	TRBV18	-	TRBJ1-2	CASSPLQGGRDGYTF
15	TRBV28	TRBD2	TRBJ2-2	CASAGSRGVTGELFF
18	TRBV5-6	-	TRBJ2-3	CASSLMGRIPSSTDTQYF
14	TRBV10-3	-	TRBJ2-7	CAIGKFDGMYEQYF
17	TRBV27	TRBD1	TRBJ2-7	CASSLKGFGQGGYEQYF
15	TRBV11-3	TRBD2	TRBJ2-1	CASSLGGSSYNEQFF
15	TRBV10-1	-	TRBJ2-7	CASSEGTDEFYEQYF
11	TRBV30	-	TRBJ1-5	CAWSNGQPQHF
15	TRBV25-1	TRBD1	TRBJ2-3	CASSGGQGFTNTQYF
15	TRBV7-9	-	TRBJ1-1	CASSLGGVRFTEAFF
15	TRBV5-4	TRBD2	TRBJ2-2	CASSIAGGSTGELFF